The 4 T cell receptor beta chains reported below all come from one sample, sequenced in a study of PD-1 blockade in classical Hodgkin lymphoma. Clones were read by immunoSEQ multiplex PCR, and TCRdb kept only the in-frame ones, dropping some. The sample holds roughly 40,000 clones, 80% to 90% seen once. All patients relapsed after autologous stem cell transplantation, and brentuximab vedotin exposure varied. This specimen consisted of peripheral blood mononuclear cells (PBMCs), obtained at baseline. These receptors came from a human donor with classical Hodgkin lymphoma.

This chain links TRBV5-1 with TRBJ2-5, with 7 bases fitting TRBD1. Germline values: CDR1 SGHRS, CDR2 YFSETQ. CDR3 length: 14 amino acids. Trimming at V came to 0 bases and at J to 5 bases, leaving 4 bases not matched to a gene. The CDR3 region is CASSLGQGRETQYF. The CDR3 coding sequence is TGCGCCAGCAGCTTGGGACAGGGCAGGGAGACCCAGTACTTC.

This chain connects TRBV4-2 to TRBJ2-1; TRBD2 agrees at 7 bases. There are 16 residues in the CDR3. V lost 1 base and J lost 4; bases outside the gene matches: 7. From germline, CDR1 is LGHNA and CDR2 YNFKEQ. Here the CDR3 reads CASSQGEGLRYNEQFF. CDR3 sequence (DNA): TGTGCCAGCAGCCAAGGGGAGGGTCTTCGGTACAATGAGCAGTTCTTC.

This clone was seen a single time. V is TRBV19 and J is TRBJ2-3; 7 bases match TRBD2. CDR1 and CDR2 from the germline V gene are LNHDA and SQIVND (reference sequence). After removal of 5 bases from V and 9 bases from J, the junction contained 17 bases not matched to a gene. The CDR3 covers 16 residues. The CDR3 loop is CASSWSSGSYWDTQYF. The CDR3, as DNA: TGTGCCAGTAGTTGGTCTAGCGGTTCCTACTGGGACACGCAGTATTTT. The whole variable domain, filled in from reference TRBV19 and TRBJ2-3, reads DGGITQSPKYLFRKEGQNVTLSCEQNLNHDAMYWYRQDPGQGLRLIYYSQIVNDFQKGDIAEGYSVSREKKESFPLTVTSAQKNPTAFYLCASSWSSGSYWDTQYFGPGTRLTVL.

The V and J genes are TRBV5-1 and TRBJ2-3, with 7 bases lining up with TRBD2. Per the germline V gene, CDR1 is SGHRS and CDR2 is YFSETQ. Trimming took 0 bases from V and 6 from J; bases not matched to a gene: 7. This CDR3 is 15 amino acids long. The DNA of the CDR3 is TGCGCCAGCAGCTTGGGGGCTAGCGGAATGGATACGCAGTATTTT. The encoded protein is CASSLGASGMDTQYF.